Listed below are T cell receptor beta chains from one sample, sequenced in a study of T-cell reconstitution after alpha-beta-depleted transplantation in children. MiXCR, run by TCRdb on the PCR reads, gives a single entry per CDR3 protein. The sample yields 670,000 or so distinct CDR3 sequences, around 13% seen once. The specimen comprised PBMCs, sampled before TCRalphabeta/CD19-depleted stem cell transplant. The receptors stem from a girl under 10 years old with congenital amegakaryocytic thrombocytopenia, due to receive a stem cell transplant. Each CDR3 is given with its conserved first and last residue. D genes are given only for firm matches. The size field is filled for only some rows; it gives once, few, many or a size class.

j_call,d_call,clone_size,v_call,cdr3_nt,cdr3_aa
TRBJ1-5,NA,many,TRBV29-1,TGCAGCGTCTCTGGGGTAGATCAGCCCCAGCATTTT,CSVSGVDQPQHF
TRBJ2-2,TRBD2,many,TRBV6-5,TGTGCCAGCACCAGAGGACTAGCGGGAGGAGCCGGGGAGCTGTTTTTT,CASTRGLAGGAGELFF
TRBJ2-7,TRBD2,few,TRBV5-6,TGTGCCAGCAACCCGGGACTAGCAGTCTACGAGCAGTACTTC,CASNPGLAVYEQYF
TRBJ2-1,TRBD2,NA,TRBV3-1,TGTGCCAGCAGACCCAACTTAGGGACTAGCGGGAGTTGGTCCTACAATGAGCAGTTCTTC,CASRPNLGTSGSWSYNEQFF
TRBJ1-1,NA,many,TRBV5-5,TGTGCCAGCAGCTTAGACCCAGGGTTCAGGTACACTGAAGCTTTCTTT,CASSLDPGFRYTEAFF
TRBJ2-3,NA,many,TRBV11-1,TGTGCCAGCAGCTTTCAACCCGGGGGATACACAGATACGCAGTATTTT,CASSFQPGGYTDTQYF
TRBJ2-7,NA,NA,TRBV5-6,TGTGCCAGCAGCTTGAGGGGAGTAGCGTCAAGCTACGAGCAGTACTTC,CASSLRGVASSYEQYF
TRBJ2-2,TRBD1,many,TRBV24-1,TGTGCCACCAGTGATCCTAGACAGGGGGGCACCGGGGAGCTGTTTTTT,CATSDPRQGGTGELFF
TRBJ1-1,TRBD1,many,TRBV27,TGTGCCAGCAGTTTACCGGGACAGATGAACACTGAAGCTTTCTTT,CASSLPGQMNTEAFF
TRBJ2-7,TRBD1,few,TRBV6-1,TGTGCCAGCGCCCCTGGGACAGGGGGCTCCTACGAGCAGTACTTC,CASAPGTGGSYEQYF
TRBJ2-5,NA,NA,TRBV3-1,TGTGCCAGCAGCCAAGACCCGAAAGAGACCCAGTACTTC,CASSQDPKETQYF
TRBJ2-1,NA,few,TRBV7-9,TGTGCCAGCAGAATGGTGCTCGGACAGAACAATGAGCAGTTCTTC,CASRMVLGQNNEQFF
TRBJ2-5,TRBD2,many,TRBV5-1,TGCGCCAGCAGCTTGAAACTAGCGGGGCAAGAGACCCAGTACTTC,CASSLKLAGQETQYF
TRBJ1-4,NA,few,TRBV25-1,TGTGCCAGCAGTCCACTAGATGGGGCAACTAATGAAAAACTGTTTTTT,CASSPLDGATNEKLFF
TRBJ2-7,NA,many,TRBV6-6,TGTGCCAGCAGTCCAGGGAACTACTACGAGCAGTACTTC,CASSPGNYYEQYF
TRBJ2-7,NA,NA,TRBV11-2,TGTGCCAGCAGCTTCGAAACGAGGGAGCAGTCCTTC,CASSFETREQSF
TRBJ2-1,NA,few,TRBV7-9,TGTGCCAGCAGCACGACGACCGTATCGGAGTTCTTC,CASSTTTVSEFF
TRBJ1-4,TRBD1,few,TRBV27,TGTGCCAGCAGTTCGTATGGGGGACAGGGAGATCAACTGTTTTTT,CASSSYGGQGDQLFF
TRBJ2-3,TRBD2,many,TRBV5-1,TGCGCCAGCAGCTTGCCTTCTAGCGGGAGTATCACAGATACGCAGTATTTT,CASSLPSSGSITDTQYF
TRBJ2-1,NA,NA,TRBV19,TGTGCCAGTAGTATATCGAATCTCTACAATGAGCAGTTCTTC,CASSISNLYNEQFF
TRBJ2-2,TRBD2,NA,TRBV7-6,TGTGCCAGCAGCTTAGCTTTTACGGCCAGCGGGAGGGTTCACGCCGGGGAGCTGTTTTTT,CASSLAFTASGRVHAGELFF
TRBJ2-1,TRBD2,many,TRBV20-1,TGCAGTGCTAGGAACCCCCTAGCGGGAGGTGGCAATGAGCAGTTCTTC,CSARNPLAGGGNEQFF
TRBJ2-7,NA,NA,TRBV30,TGTGCCTGGACGACTACTAGATACGAGCAGTACTTC,CAWTTTRYEQYF
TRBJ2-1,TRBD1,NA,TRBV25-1,TGTGCCAGCAGTGAGCCTACCGGGACAGGTCAGTTCTTC,CASSEPTGTGQFF
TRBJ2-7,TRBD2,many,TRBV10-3,TGTGCCATCAGTGGTAGTAGCGGGAACTTCTACGAGCAGTACTTC,CAISGSSGNFYEQYF
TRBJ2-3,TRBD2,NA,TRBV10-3,TGTGCCTTCAGTGGAGCGGGAGGGCCTGGGGATACGCAGTATTTT,CAFSGAGGPGDTQYF
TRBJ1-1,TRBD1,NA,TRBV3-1,TGTGCCAGCAGCCGCCTGGACAGGGGGACCGCCGCGGAAACTGAAGCTTTCTTT,CASSRLDRGTAAETEAFF
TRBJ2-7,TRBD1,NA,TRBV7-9,TGTGCCAGCAGCTTGACGGCCGGGACAGGGTACTACGAGCAGTACTTC,CASSLTAGTGYYEQYF
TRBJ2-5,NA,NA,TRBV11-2,TGTGCCAGCAGGGGAGCGGCGGAGACCCAGTACTTC,CASRGAAETQYF